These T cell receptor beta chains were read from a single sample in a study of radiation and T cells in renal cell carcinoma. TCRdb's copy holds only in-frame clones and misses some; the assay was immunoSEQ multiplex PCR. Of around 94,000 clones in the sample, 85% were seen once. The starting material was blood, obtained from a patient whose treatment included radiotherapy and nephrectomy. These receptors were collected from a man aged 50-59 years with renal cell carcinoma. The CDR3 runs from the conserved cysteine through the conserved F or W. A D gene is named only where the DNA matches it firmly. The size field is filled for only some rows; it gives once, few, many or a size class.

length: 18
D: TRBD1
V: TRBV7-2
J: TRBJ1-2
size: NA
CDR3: CASSLEGWRGRLGEGYTF
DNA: TGTGCCAGCAGCTTAGAAGGTTGGAGGGGGCGCCTCGGGGAAGGCTACACCTTC

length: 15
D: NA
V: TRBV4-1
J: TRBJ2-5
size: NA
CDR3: CASSQGRAIQETQYF
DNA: TGCGCCAGCAGCCAAGGGAGAGCCATCCAAGAGACCCAGTACTTC

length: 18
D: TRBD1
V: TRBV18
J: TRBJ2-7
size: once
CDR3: CASSPLLVREGATYEQYF
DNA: TGTGCCAGCTCACCACTCTTGGTAAGAGAGGGGGCCACCTACGAGCAGTACTTC

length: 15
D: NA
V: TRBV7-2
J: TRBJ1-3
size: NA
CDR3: CASSLRPSSGNTIYF
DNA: TGTGCCAGCAGCTTAAGGCCCAGCTCTGGAAACACCATATATTTT

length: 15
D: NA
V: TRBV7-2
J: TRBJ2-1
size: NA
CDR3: CASSLVASSYNEQFF
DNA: TGTGCCAGCAGCTTAGTAGCCTCGTCCTACAATGAGCAGTTCTTC

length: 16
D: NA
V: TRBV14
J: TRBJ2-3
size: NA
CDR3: CASSLLPGDPVDTQYF
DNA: TGTGCCAGCAGCCTGCTCCCCGGGGACCCAGTAGATACGCAGTATTTT

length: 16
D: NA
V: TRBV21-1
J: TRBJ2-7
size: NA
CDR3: CASSKGRNLTLYEQYF
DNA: TGTGCCAGCAGCAAAGGGCGGAACCTAACCCTTTACGAGCAGTACTTC

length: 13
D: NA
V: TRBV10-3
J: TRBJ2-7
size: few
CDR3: CAISESLWHEQYF
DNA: TGTGCCATCAGTGAGTCCCTGTGGCACGAGCAGTACTTC

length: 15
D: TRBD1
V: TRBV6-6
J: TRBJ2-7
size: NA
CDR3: CASSYSGDSNPWEYF
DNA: TGTGCCAGCAGTTACTCGGGGGACAGTAATCCTTGGGAGTACTTC

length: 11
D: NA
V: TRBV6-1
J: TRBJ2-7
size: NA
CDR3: CASSVGYEQYF
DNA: TGTGCCAGCAGTGTCGGTTACGAGCAGTACTTC

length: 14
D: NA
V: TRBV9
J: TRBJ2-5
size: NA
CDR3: CASSVAAGQETQYF
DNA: TGTGCCAGCAGCGTAGCGGCAGGCCAAGAGACCCAGTACTTC

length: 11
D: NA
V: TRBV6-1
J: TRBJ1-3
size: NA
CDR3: CASSPPNTIYF
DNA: TGTGCCAGTTCCCCCCCAAACACCATATATTTT

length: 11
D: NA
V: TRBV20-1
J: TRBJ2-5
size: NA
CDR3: CSAKIRETQYF
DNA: TGCAGTGCGAAAATAAGGGAGACCCAGTACTTC

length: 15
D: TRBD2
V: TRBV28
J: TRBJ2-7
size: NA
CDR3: CASSSFRLAGEEQYF
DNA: TGTGCCAGCAGTTCATTCAGACTAGCGGGAGAAGAGCAGTACTTC

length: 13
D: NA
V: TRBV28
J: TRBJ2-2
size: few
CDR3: CASRSWNTGELFF
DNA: TGTGCCAGCAGGTCGTGGAACACCGGGGAGCTGTTTTTT

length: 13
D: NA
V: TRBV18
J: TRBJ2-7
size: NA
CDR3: CASSPSFGYEQYF
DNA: TGTGCCAGCTCACCGTCCTTTGGGTACGAGCAGTACTTC

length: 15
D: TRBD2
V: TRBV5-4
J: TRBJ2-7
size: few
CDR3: CASSLVLAETYEQYF
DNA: TGTGCCAGCAGCTTGGTTCTAGCGGAAACCTACGAGCAGTACTTC

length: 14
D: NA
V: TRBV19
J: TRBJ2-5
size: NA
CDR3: CASRAPGIVETQYF
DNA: TGTGCCAGTAGAGCCCCAGGGATCGTAGAGACCCAGTACTTC

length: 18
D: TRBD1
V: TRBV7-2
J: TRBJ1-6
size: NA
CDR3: CASSSGQGLLFTNSPLHF
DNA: TGTGCCAGCAGCTCCGGACAGGGTTTGCTCTTTACGAATTCACCCCTCCACTTT

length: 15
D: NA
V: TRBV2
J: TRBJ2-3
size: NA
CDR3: CASSDPGENTDTQYF
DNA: TGTGCCAGCAGTGACCCCGGGGAAAACACAGATACGCAGTATTTT

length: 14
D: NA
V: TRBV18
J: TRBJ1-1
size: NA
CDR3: CASSPLGARTEAFF
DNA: TGTGCCAGCTCACCCCTCGGGGCGCGGACTGAAGCTTTCTTT

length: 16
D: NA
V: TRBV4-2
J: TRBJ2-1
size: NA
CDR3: CASSQVAGGRDNEQFF
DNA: TGTGCCAGCAGCCAAGTAGCCGGGGGCCGGGACAATGAGCAGTTCTTC

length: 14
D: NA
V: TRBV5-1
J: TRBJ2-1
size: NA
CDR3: CASSLEGRYNEQFF
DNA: TGCGCCAGCAGCTTGGAGGGCCGATACAATGAGCAGTTCTTC

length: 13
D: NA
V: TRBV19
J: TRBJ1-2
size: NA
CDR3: CASTTGVNYGYTF
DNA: TGTGCCAGTACCACTGGGGTGAACTATGGCTACACCTTC

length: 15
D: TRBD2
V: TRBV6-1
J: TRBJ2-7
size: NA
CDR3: CASSDPQRGAYEQYF
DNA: TGTGCCAGCAGCGACCCTCAGCGGGGGGCCTACGAGCAGTACTTC

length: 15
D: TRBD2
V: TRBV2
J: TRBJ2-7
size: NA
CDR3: CASSPRLADSYEQYF
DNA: TGTGCCAGCAGCCCCAGACTAGCGGATTCCTACGAGCAGTACTTC

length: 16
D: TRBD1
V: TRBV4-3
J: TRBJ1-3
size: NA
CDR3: CASSQDPTGAGNTIYF
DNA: TGCGCCAGCAGCCAAGATCCAACAGGGGCTGGAAACACCATATATTTT

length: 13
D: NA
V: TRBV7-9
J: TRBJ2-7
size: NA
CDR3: CASSDNRGYEQYF
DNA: TGTGCCAGCAGCGATAATAGAGGCTACGAGCAGTACTTC

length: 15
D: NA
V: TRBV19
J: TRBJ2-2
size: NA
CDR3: CASRGHLKRTGELFF
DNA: TGTGCCAGTCGTGGCCACCTCAAGAGAACCGGGGAGCTGTTTTTT

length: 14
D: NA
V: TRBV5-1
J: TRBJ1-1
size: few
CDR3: CASRPRTGNTEAFF
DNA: TGCGCCAGCAGGCCTCGAACAGGGAACACTGAAGCTTTCTTT

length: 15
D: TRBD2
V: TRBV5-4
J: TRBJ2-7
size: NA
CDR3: CASSLGGTAAYEQYF
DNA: TGTGCCAGCAGCCTGGGGGGGACCGCCGCCTACGAGCAGTACTTC

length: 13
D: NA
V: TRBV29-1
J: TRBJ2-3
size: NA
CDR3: CSVTQGSTDTQYF
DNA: TGCAGCGTTACTCAGGGATCCACAGATACGCAGTATTTT

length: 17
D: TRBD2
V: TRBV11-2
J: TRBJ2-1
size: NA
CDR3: CASSLVPLAGGGNEQFF
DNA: TGTGCCAGCAGCTTAGTTCCTCTAGCGGGAGGTGGAAATGAGCAGTTCTTC

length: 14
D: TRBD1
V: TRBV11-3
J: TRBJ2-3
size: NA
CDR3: CASSLTGVTDTQYF
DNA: TGTGCCAGCAGCTTGACAGGGGTTACAGATACGCAGTATTTT

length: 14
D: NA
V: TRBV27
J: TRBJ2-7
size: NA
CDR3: CASSPRTPLYEQYF
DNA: TGTGCCAGCAGTCCGCGGACACCGCTTTACGAGCAGTACTTC

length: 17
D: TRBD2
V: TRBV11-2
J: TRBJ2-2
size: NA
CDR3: CASSLTSGGHPTGELFF
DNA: TGTGCCAGCAGCTTAACTAGCGGGGGGCACCCCACCGGGGAGCTGTTTTTT

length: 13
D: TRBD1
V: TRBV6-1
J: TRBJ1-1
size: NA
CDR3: CASSVSGTGEAFF
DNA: TGTGCCAGCAGTGTGTCCGGGACAGGTGAAGCTTTCTTT

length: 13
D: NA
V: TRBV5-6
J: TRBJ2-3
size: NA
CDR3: CASSLWVTDTQYF
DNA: TGTGCCAGCAGCTTGTGGGTGACAGATACGCAGTATTTT

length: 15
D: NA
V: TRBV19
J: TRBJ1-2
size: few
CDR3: CASSMGRWRDYGYTF
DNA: TGTGCCAGTAGTATGGGACGGTGGAGGGACTATGGCTACACCTTC

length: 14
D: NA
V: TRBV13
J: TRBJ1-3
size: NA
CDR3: CASSFSSSGNTIYF
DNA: TGTGCCAGCAGCTTCTCAAGCTCTGGAAACACCATATATTTT